This T cell receptor beta chain was documented in a study of T cell repertoires in cytomegalovirus infection. One entry per CDR3 protein results from TCRdb running MiXCR on the reads. The table lists about 770,000 distinct CDR3 sequences, under 35% of them singletons. The germline V gene encodes CDR1 SGHAT and CDR2 FQDESV (reference sequence). The CDR3 extends over 14 amino acids. With 4 bases clipped from V and 4 bases from J, the junction kept 0 bases outside the gene matches. This clonotype came up many times. Its antigen is still unknown. The chain recombines TRBV11-1 with TRBJ2-3, with 12 bases aligning to TRBD2. The TCR originated in a human donor in good health (CMV status not recorded). Some clones in this sample may be carry-over from other donors' samples. The sequencing here drew on cultured CD8+ T cells from PBMCs, taken from culture after CMV antigen stimulation. CDR3 bases: TGTGCCAGCAGCTGGACTAGCGGGGCAGATACGCAGTATTTT. This encodes CASSWTSGADTQYF. Drawing the rest from reference TRBV11-1 and TRBJ2-3, the complete variable domain is EAEVAQSPRYKITEKSQAVAFWCDPISGHATLYWYRQILGQGPELLVQFQDESVVDDSQLPKDRFSAERLKGVDSTLKIQPAELGDSAMYLCASSWTSGADTQYFGPGTRLTVL.